This TCR beta chain was sequenced for a study of blood T cells in healthy people across ages. The use of a sample-barcoded 5' primer and a J-beta primer mix characterized a second PCR of about 7 to 12 cycles. Each CDR3 protein gets one entry after TCRdb re-called the 5' RACE reads with MiXCR. The table shows under 1,000,000 distinct CDR3 sequences, with around 36% occurring only once. Isolation recovered at least 6.5 million PBMCs from every sample. Specimen: blood. The source of this sequence is a man aged 18 to 30 in good health.

The DNA of the CDR3 is TGTGCCAGCAGTTACGTGAGGAGCGGGGTTGAGCAGTACTTC. It translates to CASSYVRSGVEQYF. This chain joins TRBV6-2 or TRBV6-3 and TRBJ2-5; TRBD2 agrees at 7 bases. The CDR3 spans 14 residues. From germline, CDR1 is MNHEY and CDR2 SVGEGT. J lost 11 bases, V lost 2 bases, and 11 bases had no gene match.